Included here is one T cell receptor beta chain sequence, with context. The data are from a study of long-term antiretroviral therapy in people with HIV. The germline V gene encodes CDR1 MNHEY and CDR2 SMNVEV (reference sequence). CDR3 length: 14 residues. Deletions cut 3 bases from V and 4 bases from J, with 13 bases between. Survey-level immunoSEQ v3.0 assays were run. Sequenced by immunoSEQ multiplex PCR; TCRdb stores in-frame clones only, minus some. The sample has approximately 20,000 clones, roughly 80% seen once. This specimen consisted of unsorted PBMCs, obtained 0.2 years after starting antiretroviral therapy. V and J are TRBV27 and TRBJ2-7, with D perhaps TRBD1 (5 bases). The TCR was taken from a woman in her 40s with HIV. CDR3 sequence reads: CASSFGAGTYEQYF. In DNA form, the CDR3 reads TGTGCCAGCAGTTTTGGGGCTGGAACTTACGAGCAGTACTTC.